This is a list of T cell receptor beta chains from one sample in a study of response to subunit inactivated influenza vaccine. TCRdb ran MiXCR on the RT-PCR reads and lists one entry per CDR3 protein. The sample has around 170,000 distinct CDR3 sequences, roughly a tenth seen once. Here the sequenced sample was CD8+ T cells sorted from PBMCs, taken roughly 24 months after vaccination. The receptors were gathered from a man in his fifties or sixties who received an inactivated influenza vaccine. CDR3s include the opening cysteine and the closing phenylalanine or tryptophan. A D gene is named only where the DNA matches it firmly. Size is omitted from some rows. Given values are once, few, many or a class for expanded clones.

clone_size | j_call | d_call | v_call | cdr3_aa | cdr3_nt
- | TRBJ2-5 | TRBD1 | TRBV28 | CASRPRDRVKTQYF | TGTGCCAGCAGACCGCGGGACAGGGTTAAGACCCAGTACTTC
many | TRBJ2-1 | TRBD2 | TRBV6-1 | CASSPLGGTYNEQFF | TGTGCCAGCAGTCCCCTCGGGGGGACTTACAATGAGCAGTTCTTC
few | TRBJ2-5 | - | TRBV24-1 | CATQAQETQYF | TGTGCCACCCAAGCCCAAGAGACCCAGTACTTC
- | TRBJ2-1 | - | TRBV20-1 | CSARATFGYNEQFF | TGCAGTGCTAGAGCGACTTTTGGCTACAATGAGCAGTTCTTC
many | TRBJ2-1 | TRBD1 | TRBV29-1 | CSVDRRDRAYNEQFF | TGCAGCGTGGACCGTAGGGACAGGGCCTACAATGAGCAGTTCTTC
many | TRBJ1-1 | - | TRBV2 | CASRPFDGDTEAFF | TGTGCCAGCAGACCTTTCGACGGAGACACTGAAGCTTTCTTT
many | TRBJ1-1 | TRBD1 | TRBV4-1 | CASSLLTGTGATEAFF | TGCGCCAGCAGCCTCCTGACAGGGACAGGGGCCACTGAAGCTTTCTTT
many | TRBJ2-2 | - | TRBV29-1 | CSALRARENTGELFF | TGCAGCGCCCTTCGGGCCCGGGAGAACACCGGGGAGCTGTTTTTT
many | TRBJ2-1 | - | TRBV12-3/TRBV12-4 | CASSHRGRVISYNEQFF | TGTGCCAGCAGCCATCGTGGTCGGGTGATCTCCTACAATGAGCAGTTCTTC
- | TRBJ1-2 | TRBD1 | TRBV7-9 | CASSLATGRRLIYGYTF | TGTGCCAGCAGCTTAGCGACAGGGCGCCGTTTGATCTATGGCTACACCTTC
few | TRBJ2-3 | - | TRBV11-2 | CASSFPGLTDTQYF | TGTGCCAGCAGCTTTCCGGGACTTACAGATACGCAGTATTTT
- | TRBJ2-5 | - | TRBV4-1 | CASSLTASFGDQYF | TGCGCCAGCAGCCTCACCGCGTCATTTGGAGACCAGTACTTC
few | TRBJ2-2 | TRBD1 | TRBV6-1 | CASSGLGQHTGELFF | TGTGCCAGCAGTGGACTGGGACAGCACACCGGGGAGCTGTTTTTT
few | TRBJ2-7 | - | TRBV7-8 | CASSFDSTYEQYF | TGTGCCAGCAGTTTTGACTCGACCTACGAGCAGTACTTC
many | TRBJ1-5 | - | TRBV20-1 | CSARFRGDNQPQHF | TGCAGTGCTAGATTTAGAGGGGATAATCAGCCCCAGCATTTT
- | TRBJ2-7 | TRBD2 | TRBV2 | CASRVTSGRTYEQYF | TGTGCCAGCAGGGTAACTAGCGGGAGGACCTACGAGCAGTACTTC
many | TRBJ2-3 | - | TRBV29-1 | CSVELRGFTDTQYF | TGCAGCGTTGAGTTGCGGGGTTTCACAGATACGCAGTATTTT
many | TRBJ2-2 | TRBD1 | TRBV29-1 | CSVLDRNANTGELFF | TGCAGCGTCCTGGACAGGAACGCGAACACCGGGGAGCTGTTTTTT
many | TRBJ2-1 | TRBD2 | TRBV4-3 | CASSQGSGTDEQFF | TGCGCCAGCAGCCAAGGTAGCGGGACGGATGAGCAGTTCTTC
many | TRBJ1-3 | - | TRBV29-1 | CSVEDLDSGNTIYF | TGCAGCGTTGAAGATTTGGACTCTGGAAACACCATATATTTT
- | TRBJ2-3 | - | TRBV6-5 | CASKLGDTQYF | TGTGCCAGCAAGCTCGGGGATACGCAGTATTTT
few | TRBJ1-1 | TRBD1 | TRBV7-8 | CASSTWGQANTEAFF | TGTGCCAGCAGCACATGGGGACAGGCGAACACTGAAGCTTTCTTT
many | TRBJ2-7 | - | TRBV6-5 | CASSYGMEATYEQYF | TGTGCCAGCAGTTACGGGATGGAGGCGACCTACGAGCAGTACTTC
- | TRBJ2-3 | - | TRBV7-9 | CASSHFRGQSTDTQYF | TGTGCCAGCAGCCACTTCCGAGGACAGAGCACAGATACGCAGTATTTT
many | TRBJ2-1 | - | TRBV4-1 | CASSPGTLSYNEQFF | TGCGCCAGCAGCCCCGGGACTCTCTCCTACAATGAGCAGTTCTTC
many | TRBJ2-1 | TRBD1 | TRBV29-1 | CSVAGTGSSYNEQFF | TGCAGCGTCGCCGGGACAGGGAGCTCCTACAATGAGCAGTTCTTC
many | TRBJ2-5 | - | TRBV2 | CASSDEGEETQYF | TGTGCCAGCAGTGATGAGGGGGAAGAGACCCAGTACTTC
few | TRBJ2-7 | TRBD1 | TRBV7-9 | CASSFFAGGSGEQYF | TGTGCCAGCAGCTTCTTCGCAGGGGGTTCAGGCGAGCAGTACTTC
- | TRBJ2-5 | TRBD2 | TRBV5-1 | CASSAGTSGKQETQYF | TGCGCCAGCAGCGCGGGTACTAGCGGGAAGCAAGAGACCCAGTACTTC
many | TRBJ2-7 | - | TRBV7-9 | CASSLAILGKAYEQYF | TGTGCCAGCAGCTTAGCGATCCTGGGGAAGGCCTACGAGCAGTACTTC
- | TRBJ2-3 | - | TRBV12-3/TRBV12-4 | CASSPASTDTQYF | TGTGCCAGCAGCCCTGCTAGCACGGATACGCAGTATTTT
many | TRBJ2-7 | - | TRBV10-2 | CASSGLLAGEQYF | TGCGCCAGCAGTGGGCTTTTAGCAGGCGAGCAGTACTTC
- | TRBJ1-2 | - | TRBV5-1 | CASIFFPGGDGYTF | TGCGCCAGCATTTTTTTCCCCGGTGGTGATGGCTACACCTTC
- | TRBJ2-7 | - | TRBV11-2 | CASSPFGWHEQYF | TGTGCCAGCAGCCCTTTTGGGTGGCACGAGCAGTACTTC
many | TRBJ1-4 | - | TRBV30 | CAWDGATNEKLFF | TGTGCCTGGGATGGTGCAACTAATGAAAAACTGTTTTTT
many | TRBJ1-1 | TRBD1 | TRBV12-3/TRBV12-4 | CASSTGGVTEAFF | TGTGCCAGCAGCACAGGGGGAGTCACTGAAGCTTTCTTT
once | TRBJ2-2 | TRBD2 | TRBV29-1 | CSVEDWGSGNSKTGELFF | TGCAGCGTTGAAGATTGGGGTAGCGGGAACTCGAAAACCGGGGAGCTGTTTTTT
- | TRBJ2-3 | TRBD2 | TRBV20-1 | CSAAPLIAGVTDTQYF | TGCAGTGCTGCCCCCTTGATAGCGGGGGTCACAGATACGCAGTATTTT
- | TRBJ2-5 | - | TRBV7-9 | CASSGLSETQYF | TGTGCCAGCAGCGGACTATCGGAGACCCAGTACTTC
many | TRBJ2-3 | TRBD2 | TRBV28 | CASSFQQREIPSTDTQYF | TGTGCCAGCAGTTTCCAGCAGCGGGAGATACCTAGCACAGATACGCAGTATTTT
few | TRBJ1-4 | - | TRBV6-2/TRBV6-3 | CASSYDTATNEKLFF | TGTGCCAGCAGTTACGACACCGCAACTAATGAAAAACTGTTTTTT
many | TRBJ2-7 | - | TRBV7-2 | CASSLFTDEQYF | TGTGCCAGCAGCTTATTTACAGACGAGCAGTACTTC
few | TRBJ2-7 | TRBD2 | TRBV4-2 | CASSQEKAGGPYEQYF | TGTGCCAGCAGCCAAGAGAAGGCGGGAGGACCCTACGAGCAGTACTTC
few | TRBJ1-3 | TRBD1 | TRBV29-1 | CSVELYGQGASGNTIYF | TGCAGCGTTGAACTCTATGGACAGGGGGCCTCTGGAAACACCATATATTTT
- | TRBJ2-2 | TRBD2 | TRBV6-1 | CASTNGVRGRAWSGELFF | TGTGCCAGCACCAATGGGGTTCGCGGGAGGGCCTGGTCCGGGGAGCTGTTTTTT
few | TRBJ2-7 | TRBD1 | TRBV6-2/TRBV6-3 | CASSYDRGSRYEQYF | TGTGCCAGCAGTTATGACAGGGGGAGCCGATACGAGCAGTACTTC